This entry is about one T cell receptor (beta chain). Its recognized antigen is unknown. No base-level quality is on record; no much larger clone is a single base apart. The treatment or condition label of this sample denotes: 15 to 20 received Ad26.COV2.S at low or high dose, single or two shots; about 5 received placebo; per-sample allocation not given. Repertoires of vaccine and placebo recipients were sequenced from samples collected on day 63 after the first injection. Cohort 1b enrolled some 25 adults aged 18-55 years at a single site in Boston, USA, between 29 July and 7 August 2020. Ad26.COV2.S was a replication-incompetent adenovirus type 26 vector expressing a prefusion-stabilized SARS-CoV-2 spike protein from the original Wuhan strain. According to the germline V gene (reference sequence), CDR1 reads SEHNR and CDR2 reads FQNEAQ. From the cysteine through the phenylalanine, the CDR3 covers 18 amino acids. The only DNA kept is the CDR3, 54 bases in frame from the first base. The junction shows trimming of 6 bases on V and 4 bases on J, and the gene matches do not reach 8 bases of it.

This entry belongs to a study of Ad26.COV2.S vaccination and SARS-CoV-2 variants (dated by TCRdb to about 2021). A note on the overall study: Donors in the vaccine arm were drawn from COV1001, a phase I-IIa trial of Ad26.COV2.S in healthy adults that was multicentre, randomized, double-blind and placebo-controlled. Ad26.COV2.S was administered intramuscularly at 5 x 10^10 or 1 x 10^11 viral particles, either as a single shot or as two shots given 56 days apart. TCRbeta repertoire sequencing was used to assess the specificity and breadth of SARS-CoV-2-reactive T cell receptors after Ad26.COV2.S vaccination. A total of around 32 samples were included in the TCR-sequenced set, comprising roughly 20 Ad26.COV2.S vaccine recipients, 5 placebo recipients and 8 SARS-CoV-2 convalescent individuals. Participants in the trial were split at random into five groups of five each, receiving low-dose or high-dose Ad26.COV2.S once or twice, or else placebo on both occasions. Investigators remained blinded to trial group allocation during experiments and outcome assessment.

What the study reported, not specific to this receptor: It was noted by the authors that total T cell responses may have been underestimated by the TCR breadth and depth analyses. Vaccine and placebo recipients had similar non-spike TCR breadth, a finding consistent with the vaccine containing only spike. Spike-specific TCR breadth was higher in Ad26.COV2.S recipients than in placebo recipients (P = 0.0014). The study lacked the statistical power to compare responses across vaccine doses or regimens. After vaccination, spike-specific CD8+ and CD4+ T cell responses were reported to show substantial breadth.

The immunoSEQ Assay was used to sequence TCRbeta CDR3 regions. After extraction, genomic DNA underwent amplification by bias-controlled multiplex PCR, followed by high-throughput sequencing. Regarding the original processing steps: To quantify the absolute abundance of each unique TCRbeta CDR3 region, sequences were collapsed and filtered. T cell fraction was estimated by normalizing TCRbeta template counts to usable DNA, which was measured by amplifying reference genes present in all nucleated cells. Repertoire TCRs were annotated as SARS-CoV-2-specific by exact matching of V gene, CDR3 amino acid sequence and J gene to a known reactive TCR set. The reference SARS-CoV-2 TCR set was obtained from MIRA and was filtered for enrichment in COVID-19-positive ImmuneCODE repertoires, whereby public or cross-reactive TCRs were removed. Drawing on the MIRA antigens, annotated TCRs were analysed further at the level of specific ORF or position within ORF. Breadth was defined as the number of annotated unique rearrangements divided by the total number of unique productive rearrangements, and depth was defined as the summed frequency of the annotated unique rearrangements. Group comparisons of TCR breadth used two-sided Wilcoxon rank-sum tests. The source is immuneACCESS, and TCRdb retained only in-frame sequences with V and J called. Part of the clones is not carried over; for the studies checked, unresolved V genes explain less than half of this, and the remainder is unexplained. V, J and clone size were drawn from that table, and D and trimming were deduced from the DNA. This sample comprises 250,000 to 300,000 clones, 80% to 90% of them detected only once. Around 3.5% of the sample belongs to the ten largest clones.

This sequence originates from a person aged 18-65 years who received the Ad26.COV2.S COVID-19 vaccine or a placebo. Sequencing was performed on peripheral blood, taken in a trial of Ad26.COV2.S vaccine versus placebo. The rearrangement joined TRBV7-9 to TRBJ2-6; 14 bases in the junction line up with TRBD2. The CDR3 reads as follows: CASRPRLAGGSGANVLTF. The DNA sequence follows: TGTGCCAGCAGACCCCGACTAGCGGGGGGGAGCGGGGCCAACGTCCTGACTTTC.